The clone carrying this TCR beta chain came up a few times. Antigen: not known. Overall study findings and caveats: The larger cohort examined one V-J beta rearrangement, not whole repertoires.

V lost 2 bases, J lost 4 bases, and 9 bases lay in between. CDR3 length equals 14 residues. CDR1 is ENHRY and CDR2 is SYGVKD in the germline V gene. Constant-region reverse primers amplified full-length variable regions, followed by semi-nested Nested Universal Primer A PCR. TCRdb re-called the 5' RACE reads through MiXCR, storing one row per CDR3 protein. The sample has around 30,000 distinct CDR3 sequences, approximately 25% seen once. This chain joins TRBV10-3 and TRBJ1-5, with D possibly TRBD1 on 5 matching bases. The clonotype comes from a female donor with breast cancer. The specimen sequenced was memory CD4+ T cells sorted from blood. Subset: memory CD4+ T cells, CD4+CD45RO+CD25-. This CDR3 is CAISEAQGNQPQHF. CDR3 nucleotide sequence: TGTGCCATCAGTGAGGCCCAGGGTAATCAGCCCCAGCATTTT.